This is a list of T cell receptor beta chains from one sample in a study of regulatory T cells in long-lasting Graves disease. From the multiplex PCR reads, TCRdb called clonotypes with MiXCR, one entry per CDR3 protein. The table has a few hundred thousand distinct CDR3 sequences, approximately 25% seen once. Sample: peripheral blood mononuclear cells (PBMCs), taken when the disease was refractory, from a patient treated with antithyroid drugs. The receptors originated from a woman between 40 and 50 years old with Graves disease. The CDR3 runs from the conserved cysteine through the conserved F or W. The D gene is left open where the match is weak. The size entry is marked missing in some rows and otherwise reads once, few, many or a size class.

>TRBJ2-2|many|11|TRBV12-3/TRBV12-4|.
TGTGCCAGCAGCCTGAACGGGGAGCTGTTTTTT
CASSLNGELFF
>TRBJ1-1|many|13|TRBV19|.
TGTGCCAGTAACCGCCGGGGGACCACTGAAGCTTTCTTT
CASNRRGTTEAFF
>TRBJ2-2|few|18|TRBV6-9|TRBD2
TGTGCCAGCAGTTACCTCGGACTAGCGGGAGTGTCGGCCGGGGAGCTGTTTTTT
CASSYLGLAGVSAGELFF
>TRBJ2-3|many|13|TRBV9|.
TGTGCCAGCAGCATCGGGACCTATTATACGCAGTATTTT
CASSIGTYYTQYF
>TRBJ2-7|.|15|TRBV3-1|.
TGTGCCAGCAGCCAAGGTAGGGCAGTCTCCTACGAGCAGTACTTC
CASSQGRAVSYEQYF
>TRBJ2-7|.|16|TRBV4-1|.
TGCGCCAGCAGCCAACATCCACACCCTATCAAGCTGGAGCAGTACTTC
CASSQHPHPIKLEQYF
>TRBJ2-2|.|14|TRBV6-1|TRBD1
TGTGCCAGCAAGGACAGGGCGAACACCGGGGAGCTGTTTTTT
CASKDRANTGELFF
>TRBJ1-1|many|15|TRBV13|.
TGTGCCAGCAGCTTACATTCGGTCCCGAACACTGAAGCTTTCTTT
CASSLHSVPNTEAFF
>TRBJ2-3|few|15|TRBV7-2|.
TGTGCCAGCAGCTTCGGACCGGATTTGGTAGATACGCAGTATTTT
CASSFGPDLVDTQYF
>TRBJ1-2|many|13|TRBV9|.
TGTGCCAGCAGCGCGATGGCAGGGAATGGCTACACCTTC
CASSAMAGNGYTF
>TRBJ1-1|many|14|TRBV6-1|TRBD1
TGTGCCAGCAGACCCGGGACAGGGTCTCCTGAAGCTTTCTTT
CASRPGTGSPEAFF
>TRBJ2-4|.|17|TRBV20-1|.
TGCAGTGCCTCTGCCCCCGACCCCCCGTCGTCCAAAAACATTCAGTACTTC
CSASAPDPPSSKNIQYF
>TRBJ2-2|.|18|TRBV12-3/TRBV12-4|TRBD1
TGTGCCAGCAGTCGGAGGTATCCGGGACAGGGGTCCACCGGGGAGCTGTTTTTT
CASSRRYPGQGSTGELFF
>TRBJ2-7|.|14|TRBV6-4|.
TGTGCCAGCAGTCCCGGTTGGGGGGCCTACGAGCAGTACTTC
CASSPGWGAYEQYF
>TRBJ2-1|.|14|TRBV15|.
TGTGCCACCAGCGAGACAGGGACTTACAATGAGCAGTTCTTC
CATSETGTYNEQFF
>TRBJ2-2|.|19|TRBV10-1|TRBD2
TGCGCCAGCAGTCAGGGCCTCGCTTTCGCGGGAGCCGACACCGGGGAGCTGTTTTTT
CASSQGLAFAGADTGELFF
>TRBJ2-7|.|13|TRBV28|TRBD1
TGTGCCAGCAGCAACAGGGGGCCCTACGAGCAGTACTTC
CASSNRGPYEQYF
>TRBJ1-4|many|17|TRBV7-9|.
TGTGCCAGCAGCGCTCGGGACGGAACAACGGTGCGGGAAAAACTGTTTTTT
CASSARDGTTVREKLFF
>TRBJ1-3|few|16|TRBV10-3|TRBD1
TGTGCCATCAGTGAGTCTCGGGACAGTGTTGGAAACACCACATATTTT
CAISESRDSVGNTTYF
>TRBJ2-7|many|15|TRBV2|.
TGTGCCAGCAGGACTGGCTTGGGGAGCTCCTACGAGCAGTACTTC
CASRTGLGSSYEQYF
>TRBJ2-7|few|12|TRBV6-5|.
TGTGCCAGCAGTTCGTGGGGGGATGAGCAGTACTTC
CASSSWGDEQYF
>TRBJ2-5|.|15|TRBV29-1|TRBD1
TGCAGCGTCACCGATACAGGGGTTGTCGGGGAGACCCAGTACTTC
CSVTDTGVVGETQYF
>TRBJ2-7|many|14|TRBV29-1|TRBD1
TGCAGCGTTGTTGGGACAGGGCGAGCCTACGAGCAGTACTTC
CSVVGTGRAYEQYF
>TRBJ2-2|.|15|TRBV27|.
TGTGCCAGCAGTTTATCGTCCGGAGCCACCGGGGAGCTGTTTTTT
CASSLSSGATGELFF
>TRBJ1-5|.|16|TRBV2|TRBD1
TGTGCCAGCCGGACCGGGACAGGGGGCATGAATCAGCCCCAGCATTTT
CASRTGTGGMNQPQHF
>TRBJ2-2|many|16|TRBV7-8|TRBD2
TGTGCCAGCGGTCTCCTACCGGGACTAGCAACCGGGGAGCTGTTTTTT
CASGLLPGLATGELFF
>TRBJ1-2|.|14|TRBV5-1|.
TGCGCCAGCAGCTTGTACGGGGGGCAGATTGACTACACCTTC
CASSLYGGQIDYTF
>TRBJ2-7|few|15|TRBV7-2|.
TGTGCCAGCAGCTTACAGGCCGGTGGCACCTACGAGCAGTACTTC
CASSLQAGGTYEQYF
>TRBJ1-3|few|13|TRBV29-1|.
TGCAGCGTTGAAGATTCATCCGGAAACACCATATATTTT
CSVEDSSGNTIYF
>TRBJ2-5|many|13|TRBV28|.
TGTGCCAGCAGTTTTGGATGGCAAGAGACCCAGTACTTC
CASSFGWQETQYF
>TRBJ1-1|many|12|TRBV12-3/TRBV12-4|.
TGTGCCAGCAGCGCACCCAGGACTGAAGCTTTCTTT
CASSAPRTEAFF
>TRBJ1-1|.|15|TRBV6-2/TRBV6-3|.
TGTGCCGGCAGTTTACCCCCAACAAGAGCCACTGAAGCTTTCTTT
CAGSLPPTRATEAFF
>TRBJ2-5|many|15|TRBV28|TRBD2
TGTGCCAGCAGTTTTGAGGCGGGAGTCCAAGAGACCCAGTACTTC
CASSFEAGVQETQYF
>TRBJ2-1|many|12|TRBV20-1|TRBD1
TGCAGTACATCGGACAGGGTCGATGAGCAGTTCTTC
CSTSDRVDEQFF
>TRBJ2-7|many|14|TRBV12-3/TRBV12-4|.
TGTGCCAGCAGTTTCTTGGCAGCGGTCTACGAGCAGTACTTC
CASSFLAAVYEQYF
>TRBJ2-5|many|16|TRBV28|.
TGTGCCAGCAGCCTGATTTGGACATGGCATTTGGAGACCCAGTACTTC
CASSLIWTWHLETQYF
>TRBJ1-2|few|14|TRBV18|.
TGTGCCAGCTCTCCAGCATCAAATAACTATGGCTACACCTTC
CASSPASNNYGYTF
>TRBJ2-7|.|14|TRBV11-2|TRBD2
TGTGCCAGCAGGAAGCGGGAGACATCCTACGAGCAGTACTTC
CASRKRETSYEQYF
>TRBJ2-2|.|14|TRBV29-1|TRBD2
TGCAGCGGTCGGACTAGCGGGAGGTCCGGGGAGCTGTTTTTT
CSGRTSGRSGELFF
>TRBJ2-7|few|15|TRBV27|TRBD2
TGTGCCAGCAGTTCCGGGACTAGCGCTTCCTACGAGCAGTACTTC
CASSSGTSASYEQYF
>TRBJ2-1|.|14|TRBV10-3|TRBD1
TGTGCCATTGCTAGCAGGGGGCCGTACAATGAGCAGTTCTTC
CAIASRGPYNEQFF
>TRBJ1-5|.|15|TRBV24-1|.
TGTGCCACCAGTGATTCGCTGGGCGGCAATCAGCCCCAGCATTTT
CATSDSLGGNQPQHF
>TRBJ1-1|.|14|TRBV5-4|.
TGTGCCAGCAGCTTGGTCTACGGGAACACTGAAGCTTTCTTT
CASSLVYGNTEAFF
>TRBJ2-7|many|14|TRBV2|.
TGTGCCAGCAGTGAATGGCGGTCACGGGGGGAGCAGTACTTC
CASSEWRSRGEQYF
>TRBJ2-5|.|14|TRBV5-1|.
TGCGCCAGCACCCGTCTCGGGATCCAAGAGACCCAGTACTTC
CASTRLGIQETQYF